One sample yielded the 29 T cell receptor beta chains listed below, sequenced in a study of T cells in Graves' hyperthyroidism and ophthalmopathy. TCR beta CDR3 region amplification was performed from RNA transcripts. When the TCR CDR3 underwent first-round RT-PCR, the HTBI primer set was used. TCRdb independently ran MiXCR on the multiplex PCR reads; one entry per CDR3 protein. Among 500,000 to 550,000 distinct CDR3 sequences, just under 20% were seen once, and the ten largest hold roughly 50%. The material sequenced was blood. These receptors came from a man aged 40-55 years with Graves' ophthalmopathy.

This clonotype occurred a few times. The CDR3 sequence: CASGQGQDEKLFF. CDR3 bases: TGTGCCAGCGGACAGGGGCAGGATGAAAAACTGTTTTTT. This chain connects TRBV28 to TRBJ1-4; TRBD1 matches 9 bases. CDR3 length: 13 amino acids. From germline, CDR1 is MDHEN and CDR2 SYDVKM. The V segment lost 8 bases and the J segment 6 bases; nucleotides outside the gene matches: 4.

This clonotype was observed a handful of times. This chain links TRBV7-8 with TRBJ1-1, with D tentatively TRBD1 (6 bases). V gave up 5 bases and J gave up 5 bases, with 21 bases separating them. The CDR3 is 16 residues long. Germline V lookup: CDR1 SGHVS, CDR2 FQNEAQ. The chain's CDR3 is CASSNPDRGWGTEAFF. CDR3 nucleotide sequence: TGTGCCAGCAGCAACCCGGACAGAGGGTGGGGAACTGAAGCTTTCTTT.

This clonotype was seen only a few times. The chain recombines TRBV5-1 with TRBJ1-1; a weak D match, TRBD1 (5 bases). Looked up from germline, CDR1 is SGHRS and CDR2 is YFSETQ. This CDR3 is built from 13 residues. The CDR3 DNA reads TGCGTCCGGGACCCTTGGATGAACACTGAAGCTTTCTTT. It specifies CVRDPWMNTEAFF.

This clonotype was seen more than once but under ten times. V and J are TRBV13 and TRBJ2-5; weak D call: TRBD1 (6 bases). V was cut by 5 bases and J by 1 base, with 23 bases left in between. This CDR3 spans 18 amino acids. CDR1 PRHDT and CDR2 FYEKMQ come from the germline V gene (reference sequence). CDR3 region: CASSNGPSQGYFQETQYF. CDR3 nucleotide sequence: TGTGCCAGCAGCAATGGACCTAGCCAGGGGTATTTCCAAGAGACCCAGTACTTC.

This clonotype was recorded at least ten times. This chain joins TRBV12-3 or TRBV12-4 and TRBJ1-2; 7 nucleotides line up with TRBD1. Trimming removed 6 bases from V and 6 bases from J; junction bases left unmatched: 7. CDR3 length: 13 residues. The CDR3 bases are TGTGCCAGCAGCCTATCCGGACAGGATGGCTACACCTTC. It is translated as CASSLSGQDGYTF.

This clonotype was observed at least ten times. V is TRBV12-3 or TRBV12-4 and J is TRBJ2-3, with 8 bases that match TRBD2. V lost 2 bases to trimming and J lost 2 bases; unmatched junction nucleotides: 3. This CDR3 region has 15 residues. CDR3 in DNA: TGTGCCAGCAGTTTAAAAGCGGGGGTCACAGATACGCAGTATTTT. It codes for CASSLKAGVTDTQYF.

The chain carries TRBV19 and TRBJ1-1; a possible D gene is TRBD1 (6 bases). V shed 8 bases and J shed 1 base, with 11 bases lying between them. Per the germline V gene, CDR1 is LNHDA and CDR2 is SQIVND (reference sequence). This CDR3 contains 13 residues. The CDR3: CASSGGPNTEAFF. CDR3 in DNA: TGTGCCAGTTCGGGGGGGCCGAACACTGAAGCTTTCTTT.

The chain couples TRBV4-2 to TRBJ2-7; 12 nucleotides align to TRBD2. The V segment lost 0 bases and the J segment 4 bases; nucleotides outside the gene matches: 4. The CDR3 spans 16 residues. Germline V gene data show CDR1 as LGHNA and CDR2 as YNFKEQ. The CDR3 nucleotides read TGTGCCAGCAGCCAAGAGCTAGCGGGGGGGTTGTACGAGCAGTACTTC. Amino acid sequence: CASSQELAGGLYEQYF.

In this sample, this clonotype turned up a few times. The rearrangement joins TRBV6-1 to TRBJ2-7; 7 positions match TRBD1. V shed 4 bases, J shed 6 bases, and the junction held 9 bases outside the gene matches. The CDR3 covers 14 residues. Germline V gives CDR1 MNHNS, CDR2 SASEGT. As DNA, the CDR3 is TGTGCCAGCAGTGCGACTCCAGGGGGTCGCGAGCAGTACTTC. It codes for CASSATPGGREQYF.

This clonotype has a count of ten or more. The chain employs TRBV11-2 and TRBJ2-7; weak D call: TRBD2 (6 bases). V lost 5 bases, J lost 4 bases, and 21 bases lay in between. Per the germline V gene, CDR1 is SGHAT and CDR2 is FQNNGV. The CDR3 sequence is 16 residues long. CDR3 in amino acids: CASSMMGRGTLYEQYF. The CDR3 coding sequence is TGTGCCAGCAGCATGATGGGCCGGGGGACCTTATACGAGCAGTACTTC. The whole variable domain, filled in from reference TRBV11-2 and TRBJ2-7, reads EAGVAQSPRYKIIEKRQSVAFWCNPISGHATLYWYQQILGQGPKLLIQFQNNGVVDDSQLPKDRFSAERLKGVDSTLKIQPAKLEDSAVYLCASSMMGRGTLYEQYFGPGTRLTVT.

There are a few counts of this clonotype. The rearrangement links TRBV6-5 to TRBJ1-5, with a tentative D call TRBD1 (5 bases). The CDR3 consists of 14 residues. With 0 bases removed from V and 7 bases from J, the gap between germline ends came to 10 bases. Germline V CDR1 and CDR2: MNHEY, SVGAGI. The CDR3 loop is CASSYSSRAQPQHF. In DNA form, the CDR3 reads TGTGCCAGCAGTTACTCGAGCAGGGCCCAGCCCCAGCATTTT.

This clonotype came up many times. This chain links TRBV30 with TRBJ1-5; tentatively, D is TRBD1 (5 bases). The germline V gene encodes CDR1 GTSNPN and CDR2 SVGIG (reference sequence). Trimming removed 0 bases at V and 6 bases at J, with 9 bases between. There are 13 residues in the CDR3. The CDR3 nucleotides are TGTGCCTGGAGTGTAGGGGAAGGTCAGCCCCAGCATTTT. This gives the protein CAWSVGEGQPQHF.

This clonotype was detected a few times. The chain combines TRBV7-6 with TRBJ1-6; the D is unclear. Germline V lookup: CDR1 SGHVS, CDR2 FNYEAQ. CDR3 length: 13 residues. V was cut by 1 base and J by 14 bases, with 12 bases left in between. CDR3 loop: CASSLGGSPALHF. The CDR3 DNA sequence: TGTGCCAGCAGCTTAGGAGGTAGCCCAGCCCTCCACTTT.

This rearrangement joins TRBV5-1 to TRBJ2-7; TRBD1 aligns across 9 bases. Germline V gives CDR1 SGHRS, CDR2 YFSETQ. J was trimmed by 4 bases and V by 10 bases; bases with no gene match: 12. The CDR3 covers 14 residues. The CDR3 DNA follows: TGCGCCTCCGAGGCGGGACAGGGTATTTACGAGCAGTACTTC. Translated, it gives CASEAGQGIYEQYF.

Ten or more counts support this clonotype. The chain has TRBV20-1 and TRBJ1-5; D is unclear. The CDR3 runs to 13 residues. Germline CDR1 is DFQATT and CDR2 is SNEGSKA (reference sequence). V shed 3 bases and J shed 3 bases, with 9 bases lying between them. The CDR3 sequence is CSASHSLNQPQHF. CDR3 DNA: TGCAGTGCTAGTCACAGCCTCAATCAGCCCCAGCATTTT.

The V call is TRBV6-2 or TRBV6-3, the J call TRBJ1-5, with D possibly being TRBD1 (6 bases). This CDR3 is built from 16 residues. V was cut by 6 bases and J by 0 bases, with 15 bases left in between. CDR1 is MNHEY, CDR2 SVGEGT, per germline. The CDR3: CASREPGANSNQPQHF. The CDR3 coding sequence is TGTGCCAGCAGGGAACCAGGGGCGAATAGCAATCAGCCCCAGCATTTT.

In its sample, this clonotype was seen many times. CDR3 region: CASSLDSGTNTQYF. The DNA of the CDR3 is TGTGCCAGCAGCTTAGATTCTGGGACCAATACGCAGTATTTT. V gene TRBV7-2 combines with J gene TRBJ2-3; perhaps D is TRBD1 or TRBD2 (5 bases each). There are 14 residues in the CDR3. Germline CDR1 SGHTA, CDR2 FQGNSA. V gave up 1 base and J gave up 7 bases, with 12 bases separating them.

The sample holds a few counts of this clonotype. V and J are TRBV20-1 and TRBJ2-7; D is tentatively TRBD1 or TRBD2 (5 bases each). With 3 bases removed from V and 2 bases from J, the gap between germline ends came to 26 bases. Germline V lookup: CDR1 DFQATT, CDR2 SNEGSKA (reference sequence). The CDR3 is 18 residues long. The CDR3, as DNA: TGCAGTGCTAGTGTCACGAACGGGACCTCTATAAGTACCTACGAGCAGTACTTC. This gives the protein CSASVTNGTSISTYEQYF.

For this clonotype: Mismatch with germline at one junction end may stem from a read error. The rearrangement links TRBV5-1 to TRBJ2-1; 8 bases map to TRBD2. The germline CDR1 and CDR2 sequences are SGHRS and YFSETQ. CDR3 length: 16 amino acids. For the CDR3, the DNA is TGTGCCAGTTCGTACACTGTGAGCGGGGGACGGGATGAGCAGTTCTTC. Translating gives CASSYTVSGGRDEQFF.

The J gene is TRBJ2-3, the V gene TRBV10-3, with D hard to call. CDR1 and CDR2 from the germline V gene are ENHRY and SYGVKD. Trimming left V 5 bases short and J 5 bases short, with 5 bases between. This CDR3 comprises 11 residues. The CDR3 nucleotides read TGTGCCATCAGTCCCAAAGATACGCAGTATTTT. This codes for CAISPKDTQYF.

The chain carries TRBV19 and TRBJ2-3; no clear D gene. Germline CDR1 is LNHDA and CDR2 is SQIVND (reference sequence). V lost 5 bases to trimming and J lost 1 base, with 16 bases between them. This CDR3 has 16 amino acids. The CDR3 region has the DNA TGTGCCAGTAGTTTGGTGTCACCCTGGGGCACAGATACGCAGTATTTT. Protein product: CASSLVSPWGTDTQYF.

This clonotype was observed a handful of times. The genes are TRBV7-9 and TRBJ1-1, with D unclear. Germline V gene lookup returns CDR1 SEHNR and CDR2 FQNEAQ (reference sequence). Trimming stripped 1 base from V and 8 bases from J, with 14 bases between. The CDR3 contains 14 residues. The DNA of the CDR3 is TGTGCCAGCAGCTTAGAGGGTATGATAAGGGAAGCTTTCTTT. Translated, it gives CASSLEGMIREAFF. The whole variable domain, filled in from reference TRBV7-9 and TRBJ1-1, reads DTGVSQNPRHKITKRGQNVTFRCDPISEHNRLYWYRQTLGQGPEFLTYFQNEAQLEKSRLLSDRFSAERPKGSFSTLEIQRTEQGDSAMYLCASSLEGMIREAFFGQGTRLTVV.

The V call is TRBV28, the J call TRBJ2-3; D call uncertain. Germline values: CDR1 MDHEN, CDR2 SYDVKM. The CDR3 loop spans 13 amino acids. V lost 5 bases to trimming and J lost 10 bases, with 16 bases between them. CDR3: CASSPADYRAQYF. In DNA form, the CDR3 reads TGTGCCAGCAGTCCCGCCGATTACCGTGCGCAGTATTTT. The full variable domain, completed using reference TRBV28 and TRBJ2-3, is DVKVTQSSRYLVKRTGEKVFLECVQDMDHENMFWYRQDPGLGLRLIYFSYDVKMKEKGDIPEGYSVSREKKERFSLILESASTNQTSMYLCASSPADYRAQYFGPGTRLTVL.

This clonotype was counted many times. This chain joins TRBV28 and TRBJ1-1; no clear D. V was pared by 8 bases and J by 4 bases, with 14 bases between. From germline, CDR1 is MDHEN and CDR2 SYDVKM. This CDR3 is 13 amino acids long. The CDR3 nucleotides read TGTGCCAGCGCAACCCTGATGGGCACTGAAGCTTTCTTT. It is translated as CASATLMGTEAFF. The entire variable domain, with the rest obtained from reference TRBV28 and TRBJ1-1, is as follows: DVKVTQSSRYLVKRTGEKVFLECVQDMDHENMFWYRQDPGLGLRLIYFSYDVKMKEKGDIPEGYSVSREKKERFSLILESASTNQTSMYLCASATLMGTEAFFGQGTRLTVV.

This clonotype was seen ten or more times. This chain joins TRBV20-1 and TRBJ1-6, with D perhaps TRBD1 (5 bases). The V gene's germline CDR1 is DFQATT and CDR2 SNEGSKA (reference sequence). V gave up 5 bases and J gave up 10 bases, with 21 bases separating them. This CDR3 spans 15 amino acids. The CDR3 region is CSAPTSGAVGSPLHF. The DNA of the CDR3 is TGCAGTGCTCCGACCAGTGGGGCGGTAGGGTCACCCCTCCACTTT.

The rearrangement uses TRBV6-6 and TRBJ1-2; 9 positions match TRBD1. The length of the CDR3 is 17 residues. Germline V gene sequence: CDR1 MNHNY, CDR2 SVGAGI (reference sequence). V was clipped by 2 bases and J by 0 bases; unmatched bases: 7. CDR3 nucleotide sequence: TGTGCCAGCAGTTACAGGACAGGGGCCTCCGCTAACTATGGCTACACCTTC. Residues: CASSYRTGASANYGYTF.

In this sample, this clonotype turned up a few times. The rearrangement links TRBV20-1 to TRBJ2-1; D is possibly TRBD1 or TRBD2 (5 bases each). The CDR3 has 14 amino acids. The V gene lost 1 base and the J gene lost 4 bases, with 11 bases spanning the gap. Germline CDR1 and CDR2: DFQATT and SNEGSKA (reference sequence). The CDR3 region is CSARVGVLYNEQFF. The DNA of the CDR3 is TGCAGTGCTAGAGTGGGGGTGTTGTACAATGAGCAGTTCTTC.

This clonotype was observed many times. This chain connects TRBV11-1 to TRBJ2-1; TRBD2 matches 14 bases. Germline V CDR1 and CDR2: SGHAT, FQDESV (reference sequence). CDR3 length: 13 amino acids. V dropped 5 bases and J dropped 14; count of bases not matched to a gene: 5. CDR3 nucleotides: TGTGCCAGCAGCCAGACTAGCGGGAGGGTCAAGTTCTTC. Translation gives CASSQTSGRVKFF.

This clonotype was counted ten times or more. J is TRBJ2-1 and V is TRBV11-2, with TRBD2 as a possible D gene (5 bases). Trimming removed 1 base from V and 9 bases from J, with 10 bases in between. CDR3 length: 13 residues. Germline CDR1 reads SGHAT; CDR2 reads FQNNGV. This CDR3 is CASSLVSAGEQFF. CDR3 in DNA: TGTGCCAGCAGCTTAGTCTCCGCGGGTGAGCAGTTCTTC.